This is a list of T cell receptor beta chains from one sample in a study of T-cell reconstitution after alpha-beta-depleted transplantation in children. In TCRdb, the PCR reads were re-called with MiXCR into one record per CDR3 protein. The repertoire holds approximately 18,000 distinct CDR3 sequences, with around 5% as singletons. The sequencing used PBMCs, collected before TCRalphabeta/CD19-depleted stem cell transplant. These receptors came from a boy between 5 and 17 years old with acute lymphoblastic leukemia, due to receive a stem cell transplant. The CDR3 runs from the conserved cysteine through the conserved F or W. D genes are given only for firm matches. Sizes are listed as once, few or many counts, or a class when the clone is expanded.

D | size | J | V | CDR3 | DNA
- | many | TRBJ2-7 | TRBV6-5 | CASSYSSGLSPYEQYF | TGTGCCAGCAGTTACTCGAGTGGACTAAGTCCCTACGAGCAGTACTTC
TRBD1 | many | TRBJ1-3 | TRBV2 | CASRRRDRGNTIYF | TGTGCCAGCCGCCGGAGGGACAGGGGAAACACCATATATTTT
- | many | TRBJ2-5 | TRBV5-1 | CASSLGSMGQETQYF | TGCGCCAGCAGCTTGGGGTCGATGGGGCAAGAGACCCAGTACTTC
TRBD2 | medium-sized | TRBJ2-1 | TRBV6-5 | CASSYGGREGNEQFF | TGTGCCAGCAGTTACGGCGGGAGGGAGGGCAATGAGCAGTTCTTC
TRBD1 | many | TRBJ2-7 | TRBV7-2 | CASSLSMGQSYEQYF | TGTGCCAGCAGTTTGTCGATGGGACAGTCCTACGAGCAGTACTTC
- | many | TRBJ1-5 | TRBV6-6 | CASREQVNQPQHF | TGTGCCAGCAGAGAACAGGTCAATCAGCCCCAGCATTTT
TRBD1 | many | TRBJ2-7 | TRBV12-3/TRBV12-4 | CASSARTGGSSEQYF | TGTGCCAGCAGTGCTAGGACAGGAGGCTCTTCCGAGCAGTACTTC
TRBD1 | many | TRBJ1-1 | TRBV28 | CASSFRGGQSEAFF | TGTGCCAGCAGTTTCCGTGGGGGACAGTCTGAAGCTTTCTTT
- | many | TRBJ2-2 | TRBV7-9 | CASSNRGQIGYTGELFF | TGTGCCAGCAGCAACCGTGGACAGATAGGTTACACCGGGGAGCTGTTTTTT
TRBD2 | many | TRBJ2-1 | TRBV5-5 | CASSFLAGFYNEQFF | TGTGCCAGCAGTTTTCTAGCGGGCTTCTACAATGAGCAGTTCTTC
TRBD2 | medium-sized | TRBJ2-1 | TRBV12-3/TRBV12-4 | CASRVAGGPANEQFF | TGTGCCAGCAGGGTAGCGGGGGGCCCGGCCAATGAGCAGTTCTTC
- | many | TRBJ1-5 | TRBV27 | CASSLSGNQPQHF | TGTGCCAGCAGTTTATCAGGCAATCAGCCCCAGCATTTT